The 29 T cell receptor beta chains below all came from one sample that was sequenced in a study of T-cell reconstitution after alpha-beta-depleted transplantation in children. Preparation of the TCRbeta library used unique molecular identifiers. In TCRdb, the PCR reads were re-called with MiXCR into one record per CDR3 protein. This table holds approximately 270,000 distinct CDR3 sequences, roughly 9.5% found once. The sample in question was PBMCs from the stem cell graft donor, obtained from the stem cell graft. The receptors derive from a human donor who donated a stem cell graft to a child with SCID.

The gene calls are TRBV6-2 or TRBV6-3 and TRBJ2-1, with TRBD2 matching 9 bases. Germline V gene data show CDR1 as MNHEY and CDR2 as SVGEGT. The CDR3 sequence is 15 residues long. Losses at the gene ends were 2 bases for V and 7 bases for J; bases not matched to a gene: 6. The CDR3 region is CASSYGGGGRNEQFF. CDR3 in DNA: TGTGCCAGCAGTTACGGCGGGGGGGGGAGGAATGAGCAGTTCTTC.

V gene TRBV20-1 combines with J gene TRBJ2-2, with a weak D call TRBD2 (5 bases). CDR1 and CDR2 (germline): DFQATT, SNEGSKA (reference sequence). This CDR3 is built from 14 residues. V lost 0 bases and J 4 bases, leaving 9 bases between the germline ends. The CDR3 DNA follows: TGCAGTGCTAGAGATTGGGAGTCCACCGGGGAGCTGTTTTTT. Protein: CSARDWESTGELFF.

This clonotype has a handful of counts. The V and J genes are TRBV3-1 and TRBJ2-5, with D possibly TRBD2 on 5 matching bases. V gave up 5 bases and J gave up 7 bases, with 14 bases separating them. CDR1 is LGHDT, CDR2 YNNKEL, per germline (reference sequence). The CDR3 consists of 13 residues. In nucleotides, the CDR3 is TGTGCCAGCAGCGCCTCAGCTGCGGGGACCCAGTACTTC. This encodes CASSASAAGTQYF.

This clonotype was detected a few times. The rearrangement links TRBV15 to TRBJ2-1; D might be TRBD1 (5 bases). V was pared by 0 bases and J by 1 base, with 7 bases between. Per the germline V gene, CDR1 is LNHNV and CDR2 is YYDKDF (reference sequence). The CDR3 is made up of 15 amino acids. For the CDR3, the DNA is TGTGCCACCAGCAGAGATCAGGGTTCCTACAATGAGCAGTTCTTC. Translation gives CATSRDQGSYNEQFF.

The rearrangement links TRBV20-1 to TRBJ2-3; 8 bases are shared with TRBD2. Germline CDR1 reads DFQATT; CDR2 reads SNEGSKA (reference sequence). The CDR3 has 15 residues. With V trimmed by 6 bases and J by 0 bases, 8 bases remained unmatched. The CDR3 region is CSAYYSGASTDTQYF. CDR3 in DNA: TGCAGTGCATATTATAGCGGGGCTAGCACAGATACGCAGTATTTT.

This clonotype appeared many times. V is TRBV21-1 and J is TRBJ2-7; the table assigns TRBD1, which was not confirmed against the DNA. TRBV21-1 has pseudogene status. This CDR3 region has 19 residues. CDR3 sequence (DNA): TGTGCCAGCAGCAAAGAGGTTGACAGGGCGAGCTTCTCGTCCCACGAGCAGTACTTC. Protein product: CASSKEVDRASFSSHEQYF.

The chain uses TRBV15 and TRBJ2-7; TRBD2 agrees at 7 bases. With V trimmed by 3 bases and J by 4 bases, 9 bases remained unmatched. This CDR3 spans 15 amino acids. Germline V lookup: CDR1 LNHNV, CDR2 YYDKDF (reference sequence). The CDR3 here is CATSSSAGVGYEQYF. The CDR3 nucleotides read TGTGCCACCAGCAGCTCTGCGGGGGTCGGGTACGAGCAGTACTTC.

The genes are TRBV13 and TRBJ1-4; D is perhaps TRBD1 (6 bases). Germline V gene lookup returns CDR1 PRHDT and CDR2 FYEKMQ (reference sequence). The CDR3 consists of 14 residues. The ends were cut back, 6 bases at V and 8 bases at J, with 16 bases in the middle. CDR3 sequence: CASSPPGRGEKLFF. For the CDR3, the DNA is TGTGCCAGCAGTCCTCCCGGTAGGGGGGAAAAACTGTTTTTT. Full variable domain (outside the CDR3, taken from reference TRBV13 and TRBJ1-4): AAGVIQSPRHLIKEKRETATLKCYPIPRHDTVYWYQQGPGQDPQFLISFYEKMQSDKGSIPDRFSAQQFSDYHSELNMSSLELGDSALYFCASSPPGRGEKLFFGSGTQLSVL.

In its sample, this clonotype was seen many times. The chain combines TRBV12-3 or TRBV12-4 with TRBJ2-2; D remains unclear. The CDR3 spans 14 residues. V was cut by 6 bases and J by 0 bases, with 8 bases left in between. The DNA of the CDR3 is TGTGCCAGCAGCCCTCGGCCGAACACCGGGGAGCTGTTTTTT. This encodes CASSPRPNTGELFF.

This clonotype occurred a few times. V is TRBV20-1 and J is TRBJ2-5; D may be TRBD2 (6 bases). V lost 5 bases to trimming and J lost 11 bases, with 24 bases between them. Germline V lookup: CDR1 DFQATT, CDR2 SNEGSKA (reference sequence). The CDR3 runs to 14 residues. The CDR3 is CSAVDDKTRLVQYF. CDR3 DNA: TGCAGTGCTGTAGACGACAAGACTAGACTGGTTCAGTACTTC.

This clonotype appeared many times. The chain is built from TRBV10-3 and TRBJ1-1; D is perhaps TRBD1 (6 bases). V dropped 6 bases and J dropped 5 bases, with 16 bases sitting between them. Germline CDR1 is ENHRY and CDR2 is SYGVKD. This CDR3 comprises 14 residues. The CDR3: CAISPRPGDTEAFF. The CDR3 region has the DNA TGTGCCATCAGCCCTCGTCCAGGGGATACTGAAGCTTTCTTT.

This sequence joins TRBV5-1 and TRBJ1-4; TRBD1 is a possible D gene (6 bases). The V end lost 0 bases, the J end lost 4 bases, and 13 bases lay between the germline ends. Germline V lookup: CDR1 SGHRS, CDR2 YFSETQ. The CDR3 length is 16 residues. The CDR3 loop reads CASSLVAGASNEKLFF. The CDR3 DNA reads TGCGCCAGCAGCTTGGTCGCAGGGGCCAGTAATGAAAAACTGTTTTTT.

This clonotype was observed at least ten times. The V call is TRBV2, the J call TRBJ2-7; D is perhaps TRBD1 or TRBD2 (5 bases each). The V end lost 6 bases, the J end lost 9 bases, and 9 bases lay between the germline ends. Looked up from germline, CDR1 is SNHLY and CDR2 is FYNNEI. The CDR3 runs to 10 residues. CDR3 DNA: TGTGCCAGCAGCGGGACGGTGCAGTACTTC. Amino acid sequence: CASSGTVQYF.

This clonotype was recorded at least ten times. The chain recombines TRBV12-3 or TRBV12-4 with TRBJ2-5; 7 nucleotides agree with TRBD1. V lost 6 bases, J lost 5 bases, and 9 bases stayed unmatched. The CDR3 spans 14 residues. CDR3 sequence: CASRQDRPGETQYF. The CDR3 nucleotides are TGTGCCAGCAGGCAGGACAGGCCCGGGGAGACCCAGTACTTC.

The CDR3 DNA sequence: TGTGCCACCAGCAGAATAACAGGGACCACCGGGGAGCTGTTTTTT. Translated: CATSRITGTTGELFF. The chain carries TRBV15 and TRBJ2-2, with D tentatively TRBD1 (6 bases). The V end lost 2 bases, the J end lost 4 bases, and 11 bases lay between the germline ends. Germline V gene data show CDR1 as LNHNV and CDR2 as YYDKDF (reference sequence). This CDR3 contains 15 residues.

DNA of the CDR3: TGTGCCAGCAGAGACGGTAGCCGGGGAGATACGCAGTATTTT. Its translation is CASRDGSRGDTQYF. The rearrangement uses TRBV12-3 or TRBV12-4 and TRBJ2-3; tentative D call: TRBD2 (5 bases). The CDR3 runs to 14 residues. V was trimmed by 6 bases and J by 5 bases, leaving 15 bases between them.

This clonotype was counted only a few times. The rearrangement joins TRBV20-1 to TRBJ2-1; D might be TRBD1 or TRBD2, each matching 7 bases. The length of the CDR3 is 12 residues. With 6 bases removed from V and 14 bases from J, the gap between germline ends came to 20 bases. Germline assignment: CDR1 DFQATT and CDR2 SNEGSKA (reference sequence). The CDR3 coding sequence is TGCAGTGCCCCCCAGGGGGGGGGCGCGGAGTTCTTC. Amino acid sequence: CSAPQGGGAEFF.

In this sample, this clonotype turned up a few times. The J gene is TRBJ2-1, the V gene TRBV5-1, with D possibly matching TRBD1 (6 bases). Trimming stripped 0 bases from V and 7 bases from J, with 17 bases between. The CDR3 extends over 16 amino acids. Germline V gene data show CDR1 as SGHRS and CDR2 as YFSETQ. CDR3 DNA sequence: TGCGCCAGCAGCTTGGTGGGGCTAGTGGGGGCGAATGAGCAGTTCTTC. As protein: CASSLVGLVGANEQFF.

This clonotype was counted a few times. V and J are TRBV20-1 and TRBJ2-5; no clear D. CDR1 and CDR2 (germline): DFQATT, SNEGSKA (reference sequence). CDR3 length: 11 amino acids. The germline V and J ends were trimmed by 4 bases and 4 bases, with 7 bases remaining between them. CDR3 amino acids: CSAILLETQYF. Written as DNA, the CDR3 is TGCAGTGCTATACTACTAGAGACCCAGTACTTC.

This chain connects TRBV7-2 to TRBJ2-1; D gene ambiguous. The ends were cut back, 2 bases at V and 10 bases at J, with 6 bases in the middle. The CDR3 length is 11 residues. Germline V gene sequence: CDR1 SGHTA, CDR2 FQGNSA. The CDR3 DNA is TGTGCCAGCAGCTTATCGGCGGAGCAGTTCTTC. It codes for CASSLSAEQFF.

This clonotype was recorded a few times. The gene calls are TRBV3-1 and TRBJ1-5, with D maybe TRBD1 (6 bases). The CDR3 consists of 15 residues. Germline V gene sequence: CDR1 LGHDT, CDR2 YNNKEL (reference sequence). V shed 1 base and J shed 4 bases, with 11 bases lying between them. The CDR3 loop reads CASSQGTANNQPQHF. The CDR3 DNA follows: TGTGCCAGCAGCCAAGGGACAGCCAATAATCAGCCCCAGCATTTT.

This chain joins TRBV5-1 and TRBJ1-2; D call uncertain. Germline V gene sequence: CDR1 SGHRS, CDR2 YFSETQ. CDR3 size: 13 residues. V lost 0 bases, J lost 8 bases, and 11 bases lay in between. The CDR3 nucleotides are TGCGCCAGCAGCTTGGGGCCGTCGGCGGGCTACACCTTC. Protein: CASSLGPSAGYTF. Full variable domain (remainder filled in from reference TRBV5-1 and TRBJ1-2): KAGVTQTPRYLIKTRGQQVTLSCSPISGHRSVSWYQQTPGQGLQFLFEYFSETQRNKGNFPGRFSGRQFSNSRSEMNVSTLELGDSALYLCASSLGPSAGYTFGSGTRLTVV.

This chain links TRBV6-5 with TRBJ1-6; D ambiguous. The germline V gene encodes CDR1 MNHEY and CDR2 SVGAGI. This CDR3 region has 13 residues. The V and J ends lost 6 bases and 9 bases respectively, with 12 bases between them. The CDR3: CASSFSGGSPLHF. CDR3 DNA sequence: TGTGCCAGCAGCTTCTCCGGAGGTTCACCCCTCCACTTT.

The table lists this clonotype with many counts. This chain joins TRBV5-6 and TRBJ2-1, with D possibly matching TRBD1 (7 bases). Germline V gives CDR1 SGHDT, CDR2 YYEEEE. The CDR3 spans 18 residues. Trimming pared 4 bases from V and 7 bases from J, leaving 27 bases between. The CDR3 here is CASSLLGTSGQPSNEQFF. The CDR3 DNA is TGTGCCAGCAGCCTATTGGGGACTTCGGGACAGCCTTCTAATGAGCAGTTCTTC.

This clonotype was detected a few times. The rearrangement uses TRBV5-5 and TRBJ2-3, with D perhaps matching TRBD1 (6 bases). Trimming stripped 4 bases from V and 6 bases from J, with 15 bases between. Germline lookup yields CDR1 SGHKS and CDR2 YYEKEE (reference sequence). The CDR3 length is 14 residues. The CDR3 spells CASSARGPWDTQYF. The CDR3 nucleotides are TGTGCCAGCAGCGCCAGGGGCCCGTGGGATACGCAGTATTTT.

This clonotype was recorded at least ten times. The CDR3 sequence is CASSQGGIYRFF. The CDR3 nucleotides are TGCGCCAGCAGCCAAGGAGGCATCTATAGGTTCTTC. V is TRBV4-1 and J is TRBJ2-1; D gene ambiguous. Trimming left V 1 base short and J 15 bases short, with 13 bases between. The CDR3 sequence is 12 residues long. Per the germline V gene, CDR1 is MGHRA and CDR2 is YSYEKL.

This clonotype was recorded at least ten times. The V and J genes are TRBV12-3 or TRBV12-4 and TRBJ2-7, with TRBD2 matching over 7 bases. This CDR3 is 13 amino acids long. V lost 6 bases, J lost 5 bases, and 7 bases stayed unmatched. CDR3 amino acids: CASRWGGGNEQYF. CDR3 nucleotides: TGTGCCAGCAGGTGGGGGGGAGGCAACGAGCAGTACTTC.

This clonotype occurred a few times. As DNA, the CDR3 is TGTGCCAGCAGCTTTAGACAGACCTACACAGATACGCAGTATTTT. Translation: CASSFRQTYTDTQYF. The chain recombines TRBV7-2 with TRBJ2-3, with D possibly matching TRBD1 (5 bases). V was trimmed by 3 bases and J by 2 bases, leaving 12 bases between them. The germline CDR1 and CDR2 sequences are SGHTA and FQGNSA. The CDR3 is 15 amino acids.

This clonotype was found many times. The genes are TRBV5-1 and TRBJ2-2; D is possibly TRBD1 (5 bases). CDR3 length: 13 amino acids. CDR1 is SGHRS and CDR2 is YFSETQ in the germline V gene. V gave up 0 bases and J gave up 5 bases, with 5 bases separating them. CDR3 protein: CASSLGQTGELFF. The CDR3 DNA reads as TGCGCCAGCAGCTTGGGACAGACCGGGGAGCTGTTTTTT.